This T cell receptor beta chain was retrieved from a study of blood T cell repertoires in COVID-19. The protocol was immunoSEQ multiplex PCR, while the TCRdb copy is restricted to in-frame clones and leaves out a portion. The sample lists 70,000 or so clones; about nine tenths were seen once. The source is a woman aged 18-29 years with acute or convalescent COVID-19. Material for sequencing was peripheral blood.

In nucleotides, the CDR3 is TGTGCCAGCAGCCCTACTCAAGAGACCCAGTACTTC. It encodes CASSPTQETQYF. V is TRBV7-2 and J is TRBJ2-5, with no clear D. The ends were cut back, 5 bases at V and 2 bases at J, with 6 bases in the middle. The CDR3 extends over 12 amino acids. The germline V gene encodes CDR1 SGHTA and CDR2 FQGNSA.